The 23 T cell receptor beta chains listed next were all sequenced from one sample in a study of T cells in Graves' hyperthyroidism and ophthalmopathy (dated by TCRdb to the late 2010s). Library method: multiplex PCR. The run used an Illumina HiSeq 2000. Amplification of TCR beta CDR3 regions was carried out from RNA transcripts. For the first round of RT-PCR on the TCR CDR3, the HTBI primer set was used together with the Qiagen OneStep RT-PCR kit. TCRdb reran the public reads through fastp at Q25 and MiXCR, keeping productive beta chains. All rows with the same CDR3 protein become a single entry with the most common DNA and genes. This sample lists approximately 600,000 distinct CDR3 sequences; 11% to 15% were detected once. Together, the top ten hold around 5.4% of the sample. Sequenced material: blood. These receptors came from a woman in her 30s with Graves' hyperthyroidism that later progressed to Graves' ophthalmopathy.

The J gene is TRBJ2-1, the V gene TRBV14; D uncertain. This CDR3 has 14 amino acids. V was trimmed by 0 bases and J by 10 bases, leaving 13 bases between them. Germline CDR1 reads SGHDN; CDR2 reads FVKESK. DNA of the CDR3: TGTGCCAGCAGCCAAGATCGGTGGTCGACAGAGCAGTTCTTC. Translation: CASSQDRWSTEQFF.

This clonotype was seen only a few times. This CDR3 reads CASSFRTDNEKLFF. Written as DNA, the CDR3 is TGTGCCAGCAGTTTTAGAACAGATAATGAAAAACTGTTTTTT. J is TRBJ1-4 and V is TRBV27; D ambiguous. Between the trimmed V and J ends, which lost 3 bases and 4 bases, there was a span of 9 bases. The CDR3 consists of 14 residues. Germline V gives CDR1 MNHEY, CDR2 SMNVEV (reference sequence).

Ten or more counts support this clonotype. The chain links TRBV29-1 to TRBJ2-5, with 9 bases matching TRBD2. The CDR3 extends over 14 amino acids. Germline CDR1 is SQVTM and CDR2 is ANQGSEA. V shed 4 bases and J 4 bases; nucleotides not matched to a gene: 7. CDR3 residues: CSVGGSGRRETQYF. The CDR3 DNA reads as TGCAGCGTTGGAGGTAGCGGGAGACGAGAGACCCAGTACTTC.

The CDR3 is CASSQGGAGNPYEQYF. CDR3 sequence (DNA): TGCGCCAGCAGCCAAGGGGGCGCAGGGAACCCCTACGAGCAGTACTTC. The chain couples TRBV4-3 to TRBJ2-7; weak D call: TRBD1 (5 bases). V was pared by 1 base and J by 2 bases, with 15 bases between. CDR1 and CDR2 from the germline V gene are LGHNA and YSLEER. The CDR3 spans 16 residues.

This chain links TRBV7-9 with TRBJ1-1; perhaps TRBD1 as D (5 bases). Trimming pared 5 bases from V and 7 bases from J, leaving 11 bases between. CDR1 and CDR2 from the germline V gene are SEHNR and FQNEAQ (reference sequence). This CDR3 spans 12 amino acids. The CDR3 spells CASSPRDGEAFF. CDR3 nucleotides: TGTGCCAGCAGCCCCCGGGACGGTGAAGCTTTCTTT. The entire variable domain, with the rest obtained from reference TRBV7-9 and TRBJ1-1, is as follows: DTGVSQNPRHKITKRGQNVTFRCDPISEHNRLYWYRQTLGQGPEFLTYFQNEAQLEKSRLLSDRFSAERPKGSFSTLEIQRTEQGDSAMYLCASSPRDGEAFFGQGTRLTVV.

Here the CDR3 reads CSGGGIGEKLFF. The CDR3 DNA follows: TGCAGCGGGGGGGGCATCGGTGAAAAACTGTTTTTT. This sequence joins TRBV29-1 and TRBJ1-4; D possibly corresponds to TRBD1 (6 bases). Germline CDR1 reads SQVTM; CDR2 reads ANQGSEA. V lost 7 bases to trimming and J lost 7 bases, with 13 bases between them. This CDR3 region has 12 residues.

Ten or more counts support this clonotype. The chain carries TRBV12-5 and TRBJ1-1; possibly TRBD1 for D (5 bases). Germline CDR1 reads LGHNT; CDR2 reads FRNRAP. With 2 bases removed from V and 0 bases from J, the gap between germline ends came to 19 bases. CDR3 length: 18 residues. CDR3 residues: CASGLTPVGVLMNTEAFF. The CDR3 bases are TGTGCTAGTGGTTTGACCCCTGTGGGGGTGCTAATGAACACTGAAGCTTTCTTT.

This clonotype occurred many times. The chain recombines TRBV28 with TRBJ2-7; TRBD2 agrees at 9 bases. Per germline, CDR1 MDHEN and CDR2 SYDVKM. Germline trimming cut 3 bases from V and 4 bases from J; bases unmatched to any gene: 7. CDR3 length: 15 residues. The CDR3 protein is CASSLGTSQGYEQYF. The CDR3 region has the DNA TGTGCCAGCAGTTTGGGGACTAGCCAGGGGTACGAGCAGTACTTC.

CDR3 in DNA: TGTGCCAGCAGCACCATCGCCGGGACAGGGGGCTACGAGCAGTACTTC. This codes for CASSTIAGTGGYEQYF. The V and J genes are TRBV7-9 and TRBJ2-7; TRBD1 matches 11 bases. J gave up 3 bases and V 5 bases, and 9 bases lay outside the gene matches. This CDR3 has 16 residues. Germline V gene lookup returns CDR1 SEHNR and CDR2 FQNEAQ (reference sequence).

This clonotype has ten or more counts. The chain is built from TRBV3-1 and TRBJ1-1; 8 nucleotides match TRBD1. This CDR3 is built from 15 residues. Germline-derived CDR1 and CDR2 are LGHDT and YNNKEL (reference sequence). V lost 0 bases, J lost 6 bases, and 6 bases stayed unmatched. The CDR3 sequence is CASSQDTGGWAEAFF. The CDR3 DNA sequence: TGTGCCAGCAGCCAAGATACAGGGGGGTGGGCTGAAGCTTTCTTT.

This clonotype was observed many times. The chain uses TRBV28 and TRBJ1-2; no clear D. The CDR3 sequence is 16 residues long. Germline CDR1 is MDHEN and CDR2 is SYDVKM. The V end was cut by 0 bases, the J end by 5 bases, with 16 bases between. CDR3 amino acids: CASSLWTSPNVYGYTF. For the CDR3, the DNA is TGTGCCAGCAGTTTATGGACCAGCCCCAACGTGTATGGCTACACCTTC.

This clonotype was counted between two and nine times. The chain couples TRBV5-4 to TRBJ2-5, with 9 nucleotides matching TRBD1. Germline loops: CDR1 SGHNT, CDR2 YYREEE (reference sequence). CDR3 length: 15 amino acids. The J segment lost 4 bases and the V segment lost 4 bases, leaving 8 bases of the junction unmatched. CDR3 in amino acids: CASSPTGGGVETQYF. DNA for the CDR3: TGTGCCAGCAGCCCGACAGGGGGAGGGGTAGAGACCCAGTACTTC.

Only a few counts were recorded for this clonotype. J is TRBJ2-7 and V is TRBV20-1, with D possibly matching TRBD1 (6 bases). The germline V gene encodes CDR1 DFQATT and CDR2 SNEGSKA (reference sequence). Trimming took off 2 bases at V and 2 bases at J, with 10 bases between the two ends. This CDR3 is 13 amino acids long. The CDR3 here is CSARPDRTYEQYF. CDR3 coding DNA: TGCAGTGCTAGACCCGACAGGACCTACGAGCAGTACTTC.

This clonotype was seen ten or more times. This rearrangement joins TRBV11-2 to TRBJ2-5; TRBD2 is a possible D gene (5 bases). Trimming pared 5 bases from V and 3 bases from J, leaving 22 bases between. Germline lookup yields CDR1 SGHAT and CDR2 FQNNGV. The CDR3 contains 17 residues. The DNA for the CDR3 is TGTGCCAGCAGCCGTCCCCCCGGTGGAGCGGTAGAAGAGACCCAGTACTTC. Its translation: CASSRPPGGAVEETQYF.

For this clonotype: A much larger clone lies one base from this, so it may be a read error. The genes are TRBV7-3 and TRBJ2-1; D not resolved. CDR3 length equals 14 residues. Looked up from germline, CDR1 is SGHTA and CDR2 is FQGTGA. This CDR3 is CASGLTTIADEQFF. The CDR3 nucleotides read TGTGCCAGCGGCTTAACTACAATAGCCGATGAGCAGTTCTTC.

This clonotype was seen ten or more times. The CDR3 coding sequence is TGTGCCTGGATCCTCCCGACAGGGGGCCGAGAAAAACTGTTTTTT. Translation gives CAWILPTGGREKLFF. The chain joins TRBV30 to TRBJ1-4; 10 nucleotides agree with TRBD1. V trimming: 4 bases; J trimming: 8 bases; junction bases outside the gene matches: 10. The germline CDR1 and CDR2 sequences are GTSNPN and SVGIG (reference sequence). The CDR3 has 15 amino acids.

This clonotype was recorded many times. V gene TRBV5-1 combines with J gene TRBJ2-7; 11 bases align to TRBD2. J was trimmed by 7 bases and V by 4 bases; bases with no gene match: 7. Germline V gene data show CDR1 as SGHRS and CDR2 as YFSETQ. This CDR3 spans 14 amino acids. The CDR3 region is CASSIGTSGGEQYF. The CDR3 DNA reads as TGCGCCAGCAGCATCGGGACTAGCGGAGGGGAGCAGTACTTC. The complete variable domain, with remaining parts taken from reference TRBV5-1 and TRBJ2-7, reads KAGVTQTPRYLIKTRGQQVTLSCSPISGHRSVSWYQQTPGQGLQFLFEYFSETQRNKGNFPGRFSGRQFSNSRSEMNVSTLELGDSALYLCASSIGTSGGEQYFGPGTRLTVT.

This clonotype showed up just a few times. The chain has TRBV5-4 and TRBJ1-1; 8 nucleotides match TRBD1. Germline CDR1 and CDR2: SGHNT and YYREEE (reference sequence). The V segment lost 6 bases and the J segment 2 bases; nucleotides outside the gene matches: 6. CDR3 length equals 14 residues. The CDR3 DNA reads TGTGCCAGCATTCTACAGGGGGGAAACACTGAAGCTTTCTTT. It specifies CASILQGGNTEAFF.

This clonotype was found many times. V is TRBV3-1 and J is TRBJ1-6; 7 nucleotides agree with TRBD1. After removal of 8 bases from V and 9 bases from J, the junction contained 13 bases not matched to a gene. Germline CDR1 LGHDT, CDR2 YNNKEL (reference sequence). The CDR3 is made up of 15 amino acids. The CDR3 sequence is CASRPLDRVGSPLHF. The CDR3 DNA is TGTGCCAGCCGTCCGTTAGACAGGGTTGGTTCACCCCTCCACTTT.

As to this clonotype: A much more abundant neighbour one base away suggests this may be a read error. In this CDR3 the conserved last residue, phenylalanine or tryptophan, is missing, so a read error is likely. The rearrangement joins TRBV12-3 or TRBV12-4 to TRBJ1-5; D unclear. V lost 6 bases to trimming and J lost 5 bases, with 11 bases between them. CDR3 length: 13 amino acids. The DNA of the CDR3 is TGTGCCAGCAGCACCGGGGAACATCAGCCCCAGCATCTT. It translates to CASSTGEHQPQHL.

A few counts support this clonotype. The CDR3 loop is CASSMIQDGAEAFF. The DNA of the CDR3 is TGTGCCAGCAGCATGATACAGGACGGGGCTGAAGCTTTCTTT. The J gene is TRBJ1-1, the V gene TRBV7-6, with D perhaps matching TRBD1 (5 bases). The germline V gene encodes CDR1 SGHVS and CDR2 FNYEAQ. With 5 bases removed from V and 6 bases from J, the gap between germline ends came to 16 bases. The CDR3 loop spans 14 amino acids. The full variable domain, rest sourced from reference TRBV7-6 and TRBJ1-1, is GAGVSQSPRYKVTKRGQDVALRCDPISGHVSLYWYRQALGQGPEFLTYFNYEAQQDKSGLPNDRFSAERPEGSISTLTIQRTEQRDSAMYRCASSMIQDGAEAFFGQGTRLTVV.

This clonotype was observed at least ten times. This rearrangement joins TRBV29-1 to TRBJ2-3; possible D gene TRBD2, 6 bases. The CDR3 is 15 amino acids. CDR1 and CDR2 from the germline V gene are SQVTM and ANQGSEA. V was pared by 7 bases and J by 1 base, with 18 bases between. As DNA, the CDR3 is TGCAGCGAGGGAGGCGACACAACCCGCACAGATACGCAGTATTTT. It translates to CSEGGDTTRTDTQYF.

This clonotype was counted a few times. This chain joins TRBV20-1 and TRBJ2-5, with 8 positions matching TRBD1. The CDR3 has 14 residues. Germline V gene sequence: CDR1 DFQATT, CDR2 SNEGSKA (reference sequence). The V gene end was trimmed by 0 bases and the J gene end by 2 bases; junction bases not matched to a gene: 2. The CDR3 region has the DNA TGCAGTGCTAGAGATTGGACAGGGCAAGAGACCCAGTACTTC. Its translation: CSARDWTGQETQYF.